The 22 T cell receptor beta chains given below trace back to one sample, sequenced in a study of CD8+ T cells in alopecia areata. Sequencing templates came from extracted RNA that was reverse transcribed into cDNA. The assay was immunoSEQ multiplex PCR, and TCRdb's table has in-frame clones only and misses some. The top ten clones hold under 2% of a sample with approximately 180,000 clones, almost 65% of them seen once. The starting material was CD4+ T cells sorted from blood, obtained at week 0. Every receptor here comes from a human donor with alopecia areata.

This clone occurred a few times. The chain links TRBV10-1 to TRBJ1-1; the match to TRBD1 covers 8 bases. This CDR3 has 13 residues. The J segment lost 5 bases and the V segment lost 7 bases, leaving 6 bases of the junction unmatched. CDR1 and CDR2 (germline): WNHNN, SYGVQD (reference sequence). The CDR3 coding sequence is TGCGCCAGCACTCGAGACAGGGGAACTGAAGCTTTCTTT. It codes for CASTRDRGTEAFF.

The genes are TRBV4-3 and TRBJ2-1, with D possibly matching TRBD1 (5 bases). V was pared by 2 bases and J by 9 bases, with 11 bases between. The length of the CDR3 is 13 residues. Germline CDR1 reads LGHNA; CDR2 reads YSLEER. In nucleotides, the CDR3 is TGCGCCAGCAGCCAATCACAGGTTACTGAGCAGTTCTTC. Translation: CASSQSQVTEQFF.

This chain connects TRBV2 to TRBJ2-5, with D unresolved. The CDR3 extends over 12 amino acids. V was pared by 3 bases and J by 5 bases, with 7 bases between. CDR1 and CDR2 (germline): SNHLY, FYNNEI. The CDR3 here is CASSERAETQYF. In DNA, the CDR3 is TGTGCCAGCAGTGAGAGAGCCGAGACCCAGTACTTC. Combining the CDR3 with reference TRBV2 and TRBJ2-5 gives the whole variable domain EPEVTQTPSHQVTQMGQEVILRCVPISNHLYFYWYRQILGQKVEFLVSFYNNEISEKSEIFDDQFSVERPDGSNFTLKIRSTKLEDSAMYFCASSERAETQYFGPGTRLLVL.

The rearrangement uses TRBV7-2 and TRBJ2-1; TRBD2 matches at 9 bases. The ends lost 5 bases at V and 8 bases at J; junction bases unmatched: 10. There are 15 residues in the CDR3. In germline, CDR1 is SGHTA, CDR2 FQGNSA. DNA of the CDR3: TGTGCCAGCAGCCCCCTTGCGGGGGGGCCATATGAGCAGTTCTTC. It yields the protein CASSPLAGGPYEQFF.

CDR3 sequence (DNA): TGCGCCAGCAGCCAAGAATGGCGGGCGCGGGCTAGGGGCCTCTACGAGCAGTACTTC. It is translated as CASSQEWRARARGLYEQYF. The chain combines TRBV4-3 with TRBJ2-7; D may be TRBD1 or TRBD2 (5 bases each). Germline CDR1 reads LGHNA; CDR2 reads YSLEER. The CDR3 has 19 amino acids. V was pared by 0 bases and J by 3 bases, with 24 bases between.

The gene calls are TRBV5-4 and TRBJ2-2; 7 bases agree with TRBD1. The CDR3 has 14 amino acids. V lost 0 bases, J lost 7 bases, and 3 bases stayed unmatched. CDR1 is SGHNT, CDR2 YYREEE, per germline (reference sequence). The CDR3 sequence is CASSLGQGIGELFF. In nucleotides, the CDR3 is TGTGCCAGCAGCTTGGGACAGGGAATCGGGGAGCTGTTTTTT.

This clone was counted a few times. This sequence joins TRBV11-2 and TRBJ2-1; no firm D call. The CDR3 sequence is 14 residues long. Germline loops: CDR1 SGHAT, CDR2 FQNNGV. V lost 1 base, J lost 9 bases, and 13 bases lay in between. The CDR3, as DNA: TGTGCCAGCAGCTTAGTGTTTGGCGCTGGTGAGCAGTTCTTC. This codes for CASSLVFGAGEQFF.

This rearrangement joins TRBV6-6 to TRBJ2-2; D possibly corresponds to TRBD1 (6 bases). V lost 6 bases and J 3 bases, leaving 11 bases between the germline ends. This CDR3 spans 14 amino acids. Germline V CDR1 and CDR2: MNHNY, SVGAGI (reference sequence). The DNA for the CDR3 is TGTGCCAGCAGGTTACAGGGCTACACCGGGGAGCTGTTTTTT. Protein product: CASRLQGYTGELFF.

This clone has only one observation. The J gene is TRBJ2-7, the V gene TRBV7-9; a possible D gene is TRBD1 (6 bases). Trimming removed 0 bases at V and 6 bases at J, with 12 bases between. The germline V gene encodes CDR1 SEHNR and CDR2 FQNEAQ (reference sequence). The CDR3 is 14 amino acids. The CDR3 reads CASSLALQGGEQYF. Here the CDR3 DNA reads TGTGCCAGCAGCTTAGCGCTACAGGGCGGCGAGCAGTACTTC.

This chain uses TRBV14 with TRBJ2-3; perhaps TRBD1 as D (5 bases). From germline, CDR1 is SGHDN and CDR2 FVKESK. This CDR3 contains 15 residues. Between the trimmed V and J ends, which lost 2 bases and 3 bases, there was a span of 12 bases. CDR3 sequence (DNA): TGTGCCAGCAGCCAAAGCAGGGATCCGACAGATACGCAGTATTTT. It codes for CASSQSRDPTDTQYF.

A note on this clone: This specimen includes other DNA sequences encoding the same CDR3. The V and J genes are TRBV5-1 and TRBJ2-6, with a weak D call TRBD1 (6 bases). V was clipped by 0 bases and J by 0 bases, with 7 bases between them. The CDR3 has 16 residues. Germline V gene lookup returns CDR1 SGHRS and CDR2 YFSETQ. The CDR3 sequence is CASSLAGVSGANVLTF. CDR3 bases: TGCGCCAGCAGCTTGGCAGGGGTCTCTGGGGCCAACGTCCTGACTTTC.

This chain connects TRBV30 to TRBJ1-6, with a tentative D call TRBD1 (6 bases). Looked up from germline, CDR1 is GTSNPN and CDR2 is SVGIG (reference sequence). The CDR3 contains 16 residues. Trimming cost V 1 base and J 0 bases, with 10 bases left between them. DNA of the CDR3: TGTGCCTGGAGTGGGACAGCTAGCTCCTATAATTCACCCCTCCACTTT. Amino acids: CAWSGTASSYNSPLHF.

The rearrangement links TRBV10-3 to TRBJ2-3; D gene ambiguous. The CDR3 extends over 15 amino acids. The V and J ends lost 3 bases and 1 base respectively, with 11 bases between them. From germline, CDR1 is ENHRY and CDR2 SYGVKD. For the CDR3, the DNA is TGTGCCATCAGTGACACCCACACGGGCACAGATACGCAGTATTTT. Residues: CAISDTHTGTDTQYF.

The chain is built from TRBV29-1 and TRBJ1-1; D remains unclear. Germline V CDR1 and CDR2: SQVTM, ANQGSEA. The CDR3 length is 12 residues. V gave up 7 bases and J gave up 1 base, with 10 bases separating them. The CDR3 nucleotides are TGCAGCGGGATGAGTGGGAACACTGAAGCTTTCTTT. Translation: CSGMSGNTEAFF.

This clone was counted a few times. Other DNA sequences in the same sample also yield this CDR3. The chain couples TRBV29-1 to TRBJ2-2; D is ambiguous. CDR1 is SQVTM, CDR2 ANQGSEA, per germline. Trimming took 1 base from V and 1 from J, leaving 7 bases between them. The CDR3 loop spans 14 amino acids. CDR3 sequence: CSVEGRKNTGELFF. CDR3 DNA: TGCAGCGTTGAAGGGCGGAAGAACACCGGGGAGCTGTTTTTT.

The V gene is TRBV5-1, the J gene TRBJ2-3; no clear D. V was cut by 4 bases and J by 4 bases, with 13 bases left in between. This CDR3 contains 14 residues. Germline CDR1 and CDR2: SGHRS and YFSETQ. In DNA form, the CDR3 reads TGCGCCAGCAGCCAGTCCCTTTCGGCAGATACGCAGTATTTT. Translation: CASSQSLSADTQYF. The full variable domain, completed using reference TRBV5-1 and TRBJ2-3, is KAGVTQTPRYLIKTRGQQVTLSCSPISGHRSVSWYQQTPGQGLQFLFEYFSETQRNKGNFPGRFSGRQFSNSRSEMNVSTLELGDSALYLCASSQSLSADTQYFGPGTRLTVL.

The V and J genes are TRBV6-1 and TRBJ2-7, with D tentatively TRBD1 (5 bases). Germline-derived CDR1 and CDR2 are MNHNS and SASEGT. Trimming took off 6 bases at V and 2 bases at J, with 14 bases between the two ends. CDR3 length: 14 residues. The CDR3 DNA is TGTGCCAGCAGACCTCCCGGACAAGCCTACGAGCAGTACTTC. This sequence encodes CASRPPGQAYEQYF.

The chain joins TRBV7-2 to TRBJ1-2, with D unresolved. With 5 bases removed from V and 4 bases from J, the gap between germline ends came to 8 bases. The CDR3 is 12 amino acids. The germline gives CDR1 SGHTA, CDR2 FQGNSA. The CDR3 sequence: CASSISGYGYTF. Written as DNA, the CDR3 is TGTGCCAGCAGCATATCGGGCTATGGCTACACCTTC.

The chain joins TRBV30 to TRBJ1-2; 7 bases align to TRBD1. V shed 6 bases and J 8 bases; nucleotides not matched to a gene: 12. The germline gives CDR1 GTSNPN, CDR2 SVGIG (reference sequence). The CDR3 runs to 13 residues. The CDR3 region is CACSRGRLHGYTF. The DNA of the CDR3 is TGTGCCTGCAGTAGGGGGCGCTTGCACGGCTACACCTTC.

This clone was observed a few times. The CDR3 protein is CASSEGGSPNYGYTF. CDR3 DNA sequence: TGTGCCAGCAGTGAAGGAGGCAGTCCTAACTATGGCTACACCTTC. The rearrangement joins TRBV25-1 to TRBJ1-2; D is unresolved. Germline CDR1 reads MGHDK; CDR2 reads SYGVNS. The length of the CDR3 is 15 residues. Deletions cut 2 bases from V and 0 bases from J, with 10 bases between.

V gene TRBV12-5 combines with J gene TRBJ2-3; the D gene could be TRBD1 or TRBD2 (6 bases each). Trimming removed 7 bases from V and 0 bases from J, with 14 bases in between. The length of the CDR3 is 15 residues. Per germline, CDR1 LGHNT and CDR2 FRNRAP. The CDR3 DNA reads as TGTGCTAGTGCCAGAGGGGGGCAGAGCACAGATACGCAGTATTTT. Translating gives CASARGGQSTDTQYF.

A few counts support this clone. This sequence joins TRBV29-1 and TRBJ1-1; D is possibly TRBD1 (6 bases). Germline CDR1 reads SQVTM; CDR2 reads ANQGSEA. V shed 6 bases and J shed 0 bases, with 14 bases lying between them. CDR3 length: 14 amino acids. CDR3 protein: CSVSRTDMNTEAFF. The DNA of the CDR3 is TGCAGCGTATCTCGGACAGACATGAACACTGAAGCTTTCTTT.